The 14 T cell receptor beta chains presented below share a single source sample, sequenced in a study of PD-1 blockade in classical Hodgkin lymphoma. Brentuximab vedotin exposure varied among the patients, all of whom had relapsed after autologous stem cell transplantation. Measured with immunoSEQ multiplex PCR; TCRdb has only the in-frame clones, and not every one. Seen here are about 98,000 clones, roughly 92% observed once, and the top ten hold 2.5% to 3.5%. The specimen comprised peripheral blood mononuclear cells (PBMCs), sampled at baseline. The receptor set was obtained from a human donor with classical Hodgkin lymphoma.

The rearrangement joins TRBV27 to TRBJ2-5; TRBD2 agrees at 7 bases. This CDR3 spans 14 amino acids. Germline V lookup: CDR1 MNHEY, CDR2 SMNVEV (reference sequence). V shed 3 bases and J 2 bases; nucleotides not matched to a gene: 3. The DNA for the CDR3 is TGTGCCAGCAGTTTTCTAGCGGCACAAGAGACCCAGTACTTC. It specifies CASSFLAAQETQYF.

The chain recombines TRBV5-6 with TRBJ2-7; D remains unclear. V gave up 2 bases and J gave up 0 bases, with 12 bases separating them. Germline-derived CDR1 and CDR2 are SGHDT and YYEEEE. The CDR3 has 15 residues. CDR3 amino acids: CASSLGTLSSYEQYF. In nucleotides, the CDR3 is TGTGCCAGCAGCTTAGGAACCTTAAGCTCCTACGAGCAGTACTTC.

The rearrangement uses TRBV18 and TRBJ2-7; 10 nucleotides align to TRBD1. CDR1 is KGHSH and CDR2 is LQKENI in the germline V gene. The CDR3 totals 14 residues. After removal of 3 bases from V and 5 bases from J, the junction contained 4 bases not matched to a gene. CDR3 residues: CASSPGQGFNEQYF. Written as DNA, the CDR3 is TGTGCCAGCTCACCGGGACAGGGGTTCAACGAGCAGTACTTC.

The chain links TRBV28 to TRBJ2-3; TRBD1 matches 8 bases. V lost 6 bases to trimming and J lost 1 base; unmatched junction nucleotides: 9. The germline CDR1 and CDR2 sequences are MDHEN and SYDVKM. This CDR3 is 16 amino acids long. CDR3 residues: CASRPTRTGRTDTQYF. In DNA, the CDR3 is TGTGCCAGCAGACCTACACGGACAGGGCGCACAGATACGCAGTATTTT.

V usage is TRBV11-2 and J usage is TRBJ1-5, with 8 bases that match TRBD1. CDR1 and CDR2 (germline): SGHAT, FQNNGV. The CDR3 runs to 12 residues. The V segment lost 6 bases and the J segment 12 bases; nucleotides outside the gene matches: 7. The CDR3 nucleotides are TGTGCCAGCAGTGGACAGGGAACCCTCCAGCATTTT. It codes for CASSGQGTLQHF.

The chain has TRBV5-1 and TRBJ1-1; D is possibly TRBD1 (5 bases). The CDR3 loop spans 14 amino acids. CDR1 SGHRS and CDR2 YFSETQ come from the germline V gene. The germline V and J ends were trimmed by 0 bases and 1 base, with 7 bases remaining between them. CDR3 amino acids: CASSLDRTNTEAFF. In DNA, the CDR3 is TGCGCCAGCAGCTTGGACAGGACGAACACTGAAGCTTTCTTT.

The gene calls are TRBV10-2 and TRBJ2-1, with 7 bases aligning to TRBD2. CDR3 length equals 15 residues. Germline assignment: CDR1 WSHSY and CDR2 SAAADI. V was pared by 8 bases and J by 0 bases, with 7 bases of the junction left unmatched. CDR3 protein: CASDWRESSYNEQFF. CDR3 nucleotides: TGCGCCAGCGACTGGCGGGAGAGCTCCTACAATGAGCAGTTCTTC.

Concerning this clone: Mismatch with germline at one junction end may stem from a read error. The chain carries TRBV28 and TRBJ2-7, with D perhaps matching TRBD2 (5 bases). The length of the CDR3 is 12 residues. Germline loops: CDR1 MDHEN, CDR2 SYDVKM. This CDR3 reads CASSAPGIEWVF. Written as DNA, the CDR3 is TGTGCCAGCAGTGCCCCCGGGATTGAATGGGTCTTC. The full variable domain, in which reference TRBV28 and TRBJ2-7 provide the parts outside the CDR3, is DVKVTQSSRYLVKRTGEKVFLECVQDMDHENMFWYRQDPGLGLRLIYFSYDVKMKEKGDIPEGYSVSREKKERFSLILESASTNQTSMYLCASSAPGIEWVFGPGTRLTVT.

The chain carries TRBV27 and TRBJ2-7; TRBD2 matches 9 bases. CDR1 is MNHEY, CDR2 SMNVEV, per germline (reference sequence). This CDR3 spans 13 amino acids. Germline trimming cut 6 bases from V and 3 bases from J; bases unmatched to any gene: 3. The CDR3 DNA sequence: TGTGCCAGCAGCCTAGCGGGACTCTACGAGCAGTACTTC. It translates to CASSLAGLYEQYF.

This clone came up once. The V call is TRBV29-1, the J call TRBJ1-1; D is possibly TRBD1 (6 bases). CDR1 is SQVTM, CDR2 ANQGSEA, per germline. This CDR3 region has 13 residues. V was cut by 8 bases and J by 0 bases, with 13 bases left in between. The CDR3 DNA reads TGCAGCACCTCAGGGGCTTTGAACACTGAAGCTTTCTTT. The encoded protein is CSTSGALNTEAFF. Combining the CDR3 with reference TRBV29-1 and TRBJ1-1 gives the whole variable domain SAVISQKPSRDICQRGTSLTIQCQVDSQVTMMFWYRQQPGQSLTLIATANQGSEATYESGFVIDKFPISRPNLTFSTLTVSNMSPEDSSIYLCSTSGALNTEAFFGQGTRLTVV.

The V call is TRBV28, the J call TRBJ1-2; unclear D gene. CDR1 and CDR2 (germline): MDHEN, SYDVKM. This CDR3 is built from 15 residues. Trimming stripped 3 bases from V and 10 bases from J, with 21 bases between. The chain's CDR3 is CASSLGFGPSRVYTF. Here the CDR3 DNA reads TGTGCCAGCAGTTTGGGTTTTGGACCTAGCCGGGTCTACACCTTC.

V usage is TRBV4-1 and J usage is TRBJ2-5; TRBD2 matches at 11 bases. The CDR3 extends over 15 amino acids. Germline values: CDR1 MGHRA, CDR2 YSYEKL. The V gene end was trimmed by 1 base and the J gene end by 5 bases; junction bases not matched to a gene: 3. CDR3 DNA: TGCGCCAGCAGCCAAGGGACTAGCGGGCTGGAGACCCAGTACTTC. Translated: CASSQGTSGLETQYF.

The chain uses TRBV5-1 and TRBJ2-7, with D possibly matching TRBD2 (6 bases). Trimming took off 5 bases at V and 1 base at J, with 10 bases between the two ends. CDR1 and CDR2 from the germline V gene are SGHRS and YFSETQ. The CDR3 length is 13 residues. CDR3 bases: TGCGCCAGCAGGGGGGGACTTTCCTACGAGCAGTACTTC. As protein: CASRGGLSYEQYF.

V is TRBV5-4 and J is TRBJ1-2; weak D call: TRBD1 (5 bases). This CDR3 region has 13 residues. The germline V and J ends were trimmed by 0 bases and 7 bases, with 10 bases remaining between them. Germline CDR1 and CDR2: SGHNT and YYREEE (reference sequence). The CDR3 is CASSLDRTTGYTF. The CDR3 nucleotides are TGTGCCAGCAGCTTGGACAGGACCACTGGCTACACCTTC. The full variable domain, in which reference TRBV5-4 and TRBJ1-2 provide the parts outside the CDR3, is ETGVTQSPTHLIKTRGQQVTLRCSSQSGHNTVSWYQQALGQGPQFIFQYYREEENGRGNFPPRFSGLQFPNYSSELNVNALELDDSALYLCASSLDRTTGYTFGSGTRLTVV.